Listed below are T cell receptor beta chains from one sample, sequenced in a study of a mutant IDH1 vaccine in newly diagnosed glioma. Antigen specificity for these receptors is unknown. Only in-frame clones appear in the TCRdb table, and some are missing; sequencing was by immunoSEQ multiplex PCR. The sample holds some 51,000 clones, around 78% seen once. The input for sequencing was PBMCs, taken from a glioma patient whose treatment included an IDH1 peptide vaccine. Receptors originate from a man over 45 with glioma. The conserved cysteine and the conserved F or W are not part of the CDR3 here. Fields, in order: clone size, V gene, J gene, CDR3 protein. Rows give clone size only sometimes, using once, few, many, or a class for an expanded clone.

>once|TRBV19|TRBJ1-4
ASSSHSTGTANEKLF
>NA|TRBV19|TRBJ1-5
ASSRTQGLGNQPQH
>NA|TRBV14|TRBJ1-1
ASSHTGGRGTEAF
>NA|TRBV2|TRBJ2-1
ASSERAPTYNEQF
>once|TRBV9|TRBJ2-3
ASSVASTDTQY
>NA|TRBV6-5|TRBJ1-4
ASSPDRGREKLF
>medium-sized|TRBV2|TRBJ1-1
ASRGQGRDTEAF
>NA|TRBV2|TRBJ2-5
ASSEGYTQY
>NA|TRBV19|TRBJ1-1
ASGQGMNTEAF
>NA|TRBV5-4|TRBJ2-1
ASSLKLAANEQF
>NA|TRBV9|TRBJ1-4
ASSVGAGFREKLF
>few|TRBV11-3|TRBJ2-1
ASSLARYNEQF
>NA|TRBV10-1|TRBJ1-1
ASSDNLNTEAF
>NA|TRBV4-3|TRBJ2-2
ASSQGTGNTGELF
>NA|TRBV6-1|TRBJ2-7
ASSEGYRGYEQY
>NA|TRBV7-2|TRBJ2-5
ASRKGGAGETQY
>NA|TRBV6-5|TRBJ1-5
ASAEAGLSQPQH
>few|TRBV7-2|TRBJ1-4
ASSFQPNEKLF
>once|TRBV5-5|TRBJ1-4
ASSLTGQFNEKLF
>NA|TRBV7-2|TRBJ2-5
ASSLVPETQY
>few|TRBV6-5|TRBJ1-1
ASSSTTAVEAF
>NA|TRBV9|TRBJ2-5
ASSVDITGGIETQY
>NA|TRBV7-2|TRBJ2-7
ASSLDQTLQY
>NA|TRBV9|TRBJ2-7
ASSVAPIRGQAEEQY
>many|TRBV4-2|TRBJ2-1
ASSQPGQASNEQF
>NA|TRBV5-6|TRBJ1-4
ASSSGQGEEKLF
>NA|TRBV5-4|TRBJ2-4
ASSPDRRLAKNIQY
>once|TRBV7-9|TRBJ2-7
ASSKAGTGVNEQY
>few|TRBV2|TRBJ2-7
ASSGRGRDEQY
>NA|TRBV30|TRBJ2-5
AWSNGLQETQY
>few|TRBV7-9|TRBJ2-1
ASSRDGREQF
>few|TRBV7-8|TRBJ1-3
ASSLSGTGGNTIY
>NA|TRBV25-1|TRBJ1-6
ASSVGTAASDPLH
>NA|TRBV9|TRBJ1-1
ASSAPPERDPNTEAF
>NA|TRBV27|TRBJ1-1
ASSWGGGNTEAF
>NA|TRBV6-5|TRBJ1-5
ASRPGRSQPQH
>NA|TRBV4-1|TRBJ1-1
ASSQVDMGINTEAF
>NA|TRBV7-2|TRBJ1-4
ASSAGRDEKLF
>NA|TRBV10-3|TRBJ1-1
AIFPDRGRNTEAF
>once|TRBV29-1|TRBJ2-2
SVGRAGGTNTGELF
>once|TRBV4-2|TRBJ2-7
ASSQDLGAGEYEQY
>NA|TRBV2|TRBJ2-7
ASTLKQGRAY